This T cell receptor (beta chain) was identified during a study of T cell changes during pregnancy in multiple sclerosis. Profiled with immunoSEQ multiplex PCR; TCRdb holds only in-frame clones, not every one. Found here are about 40,000 clones, roughly nine tenths of them singletons; the top ten hold around 13%. Germline V gives CDR1 SGDLS, CDR2 YYNGEE. This CDR3 is 16 amino acids long. V gave up 4 bases and J gave up 0 bases, with 16 bases separating them. This chain uses TRBV9 with TRBJ1-1; no clear D gene. The sequence was collected from a female donor with multiple sclerosis, enrolled in a pregnancy study. This specimen consisted of CD8+ T cells from peripheral blood mononuclear cells, obtained in the first trimester of pregnancy. In DNA, the CDR3 is TGTGCCAGCAGCTCACCCCCCGGAGGCATGAACACTGAAGCTTTCTTT. Amino acids: CASSSPPGGMNTEAFF.